This T cell receptor beta chain was recorded in a study of blood T cell repertoires in COVID-19. Whole-study context: Donors in the United States, Italy and Spain gave samples during acute or convalescent COVID-19.

Using immunoSEQ multiplex PCR, the repertoire was profiled, and TCRdb retains in-frame clones only, with some absent. The repertoire holds approximately 300,000 clones, with 87% as singletons. CDR3 length: 16 residues. With V trimmed by 0 bases and J by 3 bases, 6 bases remained unmatched. Germline CDR1 reads SGHRS; CDR2 reads YFSETQ. This sequence joins TRBV5-1 and TRBJ2-1; 7 bases align to TRBD1. This receptor was obtained from a woman aged 25 to 45 who had recovered from COVID-19. The source material was PBMCs or T cells enriched from blood (not recorded which). The CDR3 DNA sequence: TGCGCCAGCAGCTTGGCAAGGGACAGAGACTACAATGAGCAGTTCTTC. As protein: CASSLARDRDYNEQFF. The full variable domain, in which reference TRBV5-1 and TRBJ2-1 provide the parts outside the CDR3, is KAGVTQTPRYLIKTRGQQVTLSCSPISGHRSVSWYQQTPGQGLQFLFEYFSETQRNKGNFPGRFSGRQFSNSRSEMNVSTLELGDSALYLCASSLARDRDYNEQFFGPGTRLTVL.